A selection of T cell receptor beta chains follows, all from one sample in a study of CD8 T cells in ankylosing spondylitis. TCRdb passed the 5' RACE reads through MiXCR, listing each CDR3 protein once. The sample contains 130,000 or so distinct CDR3 sequences, over 6% of which appear only once. Sequencing input: blood, either unsorted or a sorted T cell fraction (not recorded which). Receptor source: a male donor with ankylosing spondylitis or in good health (not recorded which). CDR3s include the opening cysteine and the closing phenylalanine or tryptophan. The order of the fields is D gene, J gene, V gene, clone size, CDR3 DNA, CDR3 protein. A D gene is named only where the DNA matches it firmly. Clone sizes are given selectively: once, few, many, or a class where the clone is expanded.

-	TRBJ2-3	TRBV10-3	-	TGTGCCATCAGTTTGTGGGGAACAGATACGCAGTATTTT	CAISLWGTDTQYF
TRBD1	TRBJ2-2	TRBV20-1	many	TGCAGTGCTAGATCACAGGGGACCACCGGGGAGCTGTTTTTT	CSARSQGTTGELFF
-	TRBJ2-3	TRBV7-9	many	TGTGCCAGCAGCTTAGAGGGAACTGGCACAGATACGCAGTATTTT	CASSLEGTGTDTQYF
-	TRBJ2-7	TRBV5-1	-	TGCGCCAGCAGCCCTGGTGGGGGACACGAGCAGTACTTC	CASSPGGGHEQYF
-	TRBJ1-5	TRBV7-9	many	TGTGCCAGCAGCGTTAGGGGGGATCAGCCCCAGCATTTT	CASSVRGDQPQHF
-	TRBJ1-6	TRBV5-1	many	TGCGCCAGCAGCTTGGCAGGAATGGATTCACCCCTCCACTTT	CASSLAGMDSPLHF
-	TRBJ2-1	TRBV12-3/TRBV12-4	many	TGTGCCAGCAGTTTACTCGGACAAGGGTTCTACAATGAGCAGTTCTTC	CASSLLGQGFYNEQFF
TRBD1	TRBJ2-7	TRBV5-1	many	TGCGCCAGCAGCTTGCTAACAGGGGGACAGGAGTACTTC	CASSLLTGGQEYF
-	TRBJ2-3	TRBV19	-	TGTGCCAGTAGCCGAAAGCTAGATACGCAGTATTTT	CASSRKLDTQYF
TRBD1	TRBJ2-3	TRBV7-6	many	TGTGCCAGCAGCCCCACGGGGACAGGGGTTCTTGATACGCAGTATTTT	CASSPTGTGVLDTQYF
TRBD1	TRBJ2-7	TRBV9	many	TGTGCCAGCAGCGTTACAGGGGGTTTCTACGAGCAGTACTTC	CASSVTGGFYEQYF
TRBD1	TRBJ1-2	TRBV5-5	-	TGTGCCAGCAGCTTGGACAGGGGGCTGATTGATGGCTACACCTTC	CASSLDRGLIDGYTF
TRBD1	TRBJ2-4	TRBV4-3	many	TGCGCCAGCAGCCAAGGACAGGGAAACATTCAGTACTTC	CASSQGQGNIQYF
TRBD1	TRBJ2-3	TRBV27	many	TGTGCCAGCAGTTTAGGCAGGGGGCATGGCACAGATACGCAGTATTTT	CASSLGRGHGTDTQYF
-	TRBJ2-1	TRBV5-1	-	TGCGCCAGCTCTCCCAGCCCCCTCGGGTACAATGAGCAGTTCTTC	CASSPSPLGYNEQFF
TRBD1	TRBJ2-1	TRBV12-3/TRBV12-4	-	TGTGCCAGCAGTTTAGCGCCGAGGGGACAGGGCGATGAGCAGTTCTTC	CASSLAPRGQGDEQFF
-	TRBJ2-7	TRBV9	many	TGTGCCAGCAGCGTAGACAGCAACTACGAGCAGTACTTC	CASSVDSNYEQYF
-	TRBJ1-3	TRBV5-1	many	TGCGCCAGCAGCTCGACAGCCCTACCTGGAAACACCATATATTTT	CASSSTALPGNTIYF
-	TRBJ1-5	TRBV20-1	many	TGCAGTGCTAGAACGGAGGATAGCAATCAGCCCCAGCATTTT	CSARTEDSNQPQHF
-	TRBJ2-5	TRBV5-1	many	TGCGCCAGCAGTCTTCCCGAAAGGGGAGAGACCCAGTACTTC	CASSLPERGETQYF
TRBD2	TRBJ2-1	TRBV6-1	-	TGTGCCAGCAGCCCCTTCGGGGCGGGGGTAGTGTACAATGAGCAGTTCTTC	CASSPFGAGVVYNEQFF
-	TRBJ1-1	TRBV12-3/TRBV12-4	many	TGTGCCTCTTCAAAGTCGAACACTGAAGCTTTCTTT	CASSKSNTEAFF
TRBD1	TRBJ1-2	TRBV7-2	many	TGTGCCAGCAGCAATAGGACAGGGTACGGCTACACCTTC	CASSNRTGYGYTF
TRBD2	TRBJ2-7	TRBV28	-	TGTGCCAGCAGTTTGGTGGGAGCTAGCGGGAGGGCCAAACAGTACGAGCAGTACTTC	CASSLVGASGRAKQYEQYF
TRBD1	TRBJ1-2	TRBV20-1	-	TGCAGTGCCCAAACAGGGGGCGGGTATGGCTACACCTTC	CSAQTGGGYGYTF
-	TRBJ2-2	TRBV7-8	many	TGTGCCAGCAGCTTACGTTACGTCGGGAGCCAGAACACCGGGGAGCTGTTTTTT	CASSLRYVGSQNTGELFF
-	TRBJ2-4	TRBV9	-	TGTGCCAGCAGCGTAGCTGGTCTAGCTGGTGTTCAGTACTTC	CASSVAGLAGVQYF
-	TRBJ2-5	TRBV12-3/TRBV12-4	many	TGTGCCAGCAGTTTAAATCAGGGCGACGGGGAGACCCAGTACTTC	CASSLNQGDGETQYF
TRBD2	TRBJ2-3	TRBV4-3	many	TGCGCCAGCAGCCAGGGCGGGGGATTCACAGATACGCAGTATTTT	CASSQGGGFTDTQYF
TRBD2	TRBJ2-2	TRBV5-1	medium-sized	TGCGCCAGCAGCGGGGGACTAGCTACCATTTTATTCACCGGGGAGCTGTTTTTT	CASSGGLATILFTGELFF
-	TRBJ2-1	TRBV20-1	many	TGCAGTGCTGCTATCATAGCACCCTCGTCCAATGAGCAGTTCTTC	CSAAIIAPSSNEQFF
TRBD1	TRBJ2-1	TRBV7-6	-	TGTGCCAGCAGCCCCAGACAGGGAAACAATGAGCAGTTCTTC	CASSPRQGNNEQFF
-	TRBJ2-7	TRBV7-7	many	TGTGCCAGCAGCTTGCGACCAGGCCTCCCCTACGAGCAGTACTTC	CASSLRPGLPYEQYF
-	TRBJ1-3	TRBV20-1	many	TGCAGTGCTAGGTCCAGTGGGAGCTCTGGAAACACCATATATTTT	CSARSSGSSGNTIYF
-	TRBJ2-1	TRBV9	many	TGTGCCAGCAGCGTAGCTTCGAATGAGCAGTTCTTC	CASSVASNEQFF
-	TRBJ2-3	TRBV28	few	TGTGCCAGCAGTACCCCTAGCGCCCCCACAGATACGCAGTATTTT	CASSTPSAPTDTQYF
TRBD1	TRBJ1-2	TRBV9	many	TGTGCCAGCAGCGCACTGGACAGGGCCGGCGGCTACACCTTC	CASSALDRAGGYTF
-	TRBJ2-7	TRBV10-3	many	TGTGCCATCAGTGAGTCGGGAGGTTCCTACGAGCAGTACTTC	CAISESGGSYEQYF
-	TRBJ2-2	TRBV5-1	many	TGTGCCAGCAGCTTATTGGCAGCTAACACCGGGGAGCTGTTTTTT	CASSLLAANTGELFF
-	TRBJ1-2	TRBV20-1	many	-	CSTSGQGARGYTF
-	TRBJ2-7	TRBV10-3	many	TGTGCCATCAGTGGTCCAGGGGTACACGAGCAGTACTTC	CAISGPGVHEQYF
TRBD1	TRBJ2-5	TRBV5-1	many	TGCGCCAGTGGGACAGGGAATGAAGAGACCCAGTACTTC	CASGTGNEETQYF
-	TRBJ2-3	TRBV5-6	-	TGTGCCAGCAGCTCGAACAGGAGAACAACAGATACGCAGTATTTT	CASSSNRRTTDTQYF
-	TRBJ2-2	TRBV5-1	many	TGCGCCAGCAGCTGGCCGACACCCGGGGAGCTGTTTTTT	CASSWPTPGELFF
TRBD1	TRBJ1-1	TRBV6-2/TRBV6-3	few	TGTGCCAGCAGTTACTCGTACAGGGGGGTAGGGGACACTGAAGCTTTCTTT	CASSYSYRGVGDTEAFF
-	TRBJ1-4	TRBV12-3/TRBV12-4	many	TGTGCCAGCAGTCCCTCCGGACAAATTAATGAAAAACTGTTTTTT	CASSPSGQINEKLFF
TRBD2	TRBJ2-7	TRBV20-1	-	TGCAGTGCTAGGCCCCTGGGGACTAGTACCTACGAGCAGTACTTC	CSARPLGTSTYEQYF
-	TRBJ2-3	TRBV7-3	many	TGTGCCAGCAGCTTAATATCCTCGGATACGCAGTATTTT	CASSLISSDTQYF
-	TRBJ2-1	TRBV4-1	many	TGCGCCAGCAGCCAAGGGCTACTCCGGAGGGCCGGGGAGAATGAGCAGTTCTTC	CASSQGLLRRAGENEQFF
TRBD2	TRBJ2-1	TRBV11-2	many	TGTGCCAGCAGCTTAGAGCTAGCGGGAATGAGTGAGCAGTTCTTC	CASSLELAGMSEQFF
TRBD2	TRBJ2-3	TRBV5-1	many	TGCGCCAGCAGCACCGGACTAGCGGGAGACTCAGATACGCAGTATTTT	CASSTGLAGDSDTQYF
-	TRBJ2-1	TRBV5-1	many	TGCGCCAGCAGCTTGACAGTTGCTGGATCCTACAATGAGCAGTTCTTC	CASSLTVAGSYNEQFF
-	TRBJ2-5	TRBV20-1	many	TGCAGTGCTACGAGTACTAGGGAAGAGACCCAGTACTTC	CSATSTREETQYF
-	TRBJ2-3	TRBV11-2	many	TGTGCCAGCAGCCAAGTTAAGGTTCGAGCCATTCGTAGAAATACGCAGTATTTT	CASSQVKVRAIRRNTQYF
-	TRBJ1-5	TRBV5-1	many	TGCGCCAGCAGCTTGGGGATCAATCAGCCCCAGCATTTT	CASSLGINQPQHF
-	TRBJ2-1	TRBV30	-	TGTGCCTGGAGTATGACCGTCAATGAGCAGTTCTTC	CAWSMTVNEQFF
-	TRBJ2-7	TRBV29-1	many	TGCAGCGTTGAAACCCGGCAGTTTGGCGAGCAGTACTTC	CSVETRQFGEQYF
TRBD1	TRBJ2-6	TRBV29-1	many	TGCAGCGTTGATCTGGACAGGGCTGGGGCCAACGTCCTGACTTTC	CSVDLDRAGANVLTF
-	TRBJ2-7	TRBV12-3/TRBV12-4	many	TGTGCCAGCAGTCCGGGGTCCTACGAGCAGTACTTC	CASSPGSYEQYF
-	TRBJ2-1	TRBV20-1	many	TGCAGTGCTAGCGATGGGACACACAATGAGCAGTTCTTC	CSASDGTHNEQFF